The 32 T cell receptor beta chains below all came from one sample that was sequenced in a study of early T cells in non-severe SARS-CoV-2 infection. TCRdb reanalysed the 5' RACE reads using MiXCR and keeps one entry per CDR3 protein. In the table there are just over 95,000 distinct CDR3 sequences, 9.5% to 12% of which are singletons. Sequencing was performed on whole blood, taken at baseline. These TCRs come from an adult who was a healthcare worker with PCR-confirmed SARS-CoV-2 infection or an uninfected control (not recorded which).

This clonotype appeared a few times. The chain recombines TRBV3-1 with TRBJ2-7; weak D call: TRBD2 (5 bases). This CDR3 is 13 amino acids long. V was clipped by 2 bases and J by 7 bases, with 12 bases between them. Germline lookup yields CDR1 LGHDT and CDR2 YNNKEL (reference sequence). CDR3 coding DNA: TGTGCCAGCAGCCAAAACGGGGTCTTGGAGCAGTACTTC. Translation gives CASSQNGVLEQYF.

V and J are TRBV30 and TRBJ2-7, with 10 positions matching TRBD2. V lost 0 bases, J lost 5 bases, and 1 base stayed unmatched. Germline-derived CDR1 and CDR2 are GTSNPN and SVGIG (reference sequence). The CDR3 contains 13 residues. For the CDR3, the DNA is TGTGCCTGGAGTGTAGCGGGAGGGAACGAGCAGTACTTC. Translation: CAWSVAGGNEQYF.

This clonotype was seen repeatedly, ten times or more. V and J are TRBV2 and TRBJ2-6, with D unclear. V lost 5 bases, J lost 3 bases, and 11 bases lay in between. Germline V gene lookup returns CDR1 SNHLY and CDR2 FYNNEI. This CDR3 has 15 residues. In DNA, the CDR3 is TGTGCCAGCAGTCCGGGCCCCGGTGGGGCCAACGTCCTGACTTTC. The encoded protein is CASSPGPGGANVLTF.

The table lists this clonotype with many counts. The chain links TRBV4-1 to TRBJ2-7; 8 nucleotides align to TRBD2. The CDR3 spans 16 residues. Losses at the gene ends were 2 bases for V and 0 bases for J; bases not matched to a gene: 6. In germline, CDR1 is MGHRA, CDR2 YSYEKL. The CDR3 nucleotides are TGCGCCAGCAGCCAATTTGTAGCGGGAAGCTCCTACGAGCAGTACTTC. Residues: CASSQFVAGSSYEQYF.

A single count supports this clonotype. The gene calls are TRBV27 and TRBJ2-1; the match to TRBD2 covers 9 bases. The CDR3 is 14 amino acids. V trimming: 3 bases; J trimming: 8 bases; junction bases outside the gene matches: 5. CDR1 and CDR2 (germline): MNHEY, SMNVEV (reference sequence). CDR3 residues: CASSFLAGVDEQFF. The CDR3 nucleotides are TGTGCCAGCAGTTTCTTAGCGGGGGTCGATGAGCAGTTCTTC.

The chain has TRBV7-9 and TRBJ2-3; TRBD1 agrees at 8 bases. With V trimmed by 5 bases and J by 5 bases, 6 bases remained unmatched. The CDR3 totals 14 residues. Looked up from germline, CDR1 is SEHNR and CDR2 is FQNEAQ (reference sequence). The CDR3 coding sequence is TGTGCCAGCAGCCCGGGACAGGCAATAGATACGCAGTATTTT. Residues: CASSPGQAIDTQYF.

This chain connects TRBV5-6 to TRBJ2-5; D unclear. The germline CDR1 and CDR2 sequences are SGHDT and YYEEEE. The CDR3 extends over 13 amino acids. The V and J ends lost 1 base and 0 bases respectively, with 4 bases between them. CDR3: CASSLYHQETQYF. The CDR3 DNA is TGTGCCAGCAGCTTGTATCACCAAGAGACCCAGTACTTC. The full variable domain, rest sourced from reference TRBV5-6 and TRBJ2-5, is DAGVTQSPTHLIKTRGQQVTLRCSPKSGHDTVSWYQQALGQGPQFIFQYYEEEERQRGNFPDRFSGHQFPNYSSELNVNALLLGDSALYLCASSLYHQETQYFGPGTRLLVL.

V is TRBV3-1 and J is TRBJ2-5; D remains unclear. CDR1 LGHDT and CDR2 YNNKEL come from the germline V gene (reference sequence). Trimming removed 3 bases at V and 2 bases at J, with 4 bases between. The CDR3 is made up of 12 amino acids. The chain's CDR3 is CASSHRQETQYF. The CDR3 coding sequence is TGTGCCAGCAGCCACCGTCAAGAGACCCAGTACTTC.

The CDR3 region is CASSERGQYSNQPQHF. The DNA for the CDR3 is TGTGCCAGCAGTGAAAGAGGGCAGTATAGCAATCAGCCCCAGCATTTT. The chain joins TRBV6-1 to TRBJ1-5; D gene ambiguous. CDR1 and CDR2 from the germline V gene are MNHNS and SASEGT. The CDR3 is 16 residues long. Trimming cost V 2 bases and J 0 bases, with 11 bases left between them.

This clonotype has only a few counts. In DNA form, the CDR3 reads TGTGCCAGCAGCCCTATCGGGACTAGCGGGTCCGTAAAGCAGTACTTC. It specifies CASSPIGTSGSVKQYF. The V and J genes are TRBV13 and TRBJ2-7, with 12 bases identical to TRBD2. The CDR3 sequence is 16 residues long. Per germline, CDR1 PRHDT and CDR2 FYEKMQ (reference sequence). With V trimmed by 5 bases and J by 8 bases, 13 bases remained unmatched.

This clonotype was counted at least ten times. CDR3: CASSLAGTDTDTQYF. The CDR3 DNA reads TGTGCCAGCAGCTTAGCGGGCACAGACACAGATACGCAGTATTTT. V usage is TRBV11-2 and J usage is TRBJ2-3; D is unresolved. Trimming removed 1 base at V and 2 bases at J, with 10 bases between. Looked up from germline, CDR1 is SGHAT and CDR2 is FQNNGV. The CDR3 runs to 15 residues.

This clonotype was found many times. The chain joins TRBV6-1 to TRBJ1-1; D is perhaps TRBD1 (5 bases). Trimming took 11 bases from V and 7 from J, leaving 20 bases between them. Germline V gives CDR1 MNHNS, CDR2 SASEGT. CDR3 size: 13 residues. The CDR3 bases are TGTGCCGGAGGGGCAAGATCTTTAGTTGAAGCTTTCTTT. Its protein is CAGGARSLVEAFF.

Remarks on this clonotype: Relative to the germline gene, one junction end is altered; a read error may explain this. This rearrangement joins TRBV5-1 to TRBJ2-7, with 10 bases identical to TRBD2. In germline, CDR1 is SGHRS, CDR2 YFSETQ. This CDR3 contains 17 residues. In DNA form, the CDR3 reads TGCGCCAGCAGCTTGGTTCGGCTAGCGGGGGCCTCCTACGATCAGTACTTC. This sequence encodes CASSLVRLAGASYDQYF.

In its sample, this clonotype was seen a few times. The chain is built from TRBV14 and TRBJ2-1; 7 bases align to TRBD1. V was pared by 2 bases and J by 5 bases, with 9 bases of the junction left unmatched. The CDR3 consists of 16 residues. The germline V gene has CDR1 SGHDN and CDR2 FVKESK. The CDR3, as DNA: TGTGCCAGCAGCCAATCTAGGGGACAGACTGACAATGAGCAGTTCTTC. It yields the protein CASSQSRGQTDNEQFF.

The chain couples TRBV7-9 to TRBJ2-6, with D perhaps TRBD1 or TRBD2 (5 bases each). The CDR3 has 17 amino acids. V was cut by 1 base and J by 0 bases, with 10 bases left in between. In germline, CDR1 is SEHNR, CDR2 FQNEAQ (reference sequence). The CDR3 coding sequence is TGTGCCAGCAGCTTAGAATGGGGGTACTCTGGGGCCAACGTCCTGACTTTC. Its protein is CASSLEWGYSGANVLTF.

A few counts support this clonotype. V and J are TRBV24-1 and TRBJ2-6, with 9 bases matching TRBD1. CDR1 is KGHDR, CDR2 SFDVKD, per germline. V dropped 9 bases and J dropped 0; count of bases not matched to a gene: 11. This CDR3 is built from 18 residues. CDR3 sequence: CATGEGGQGVSGANVLTF. The CDR3 region has the DNA TGTGCCACCGGGGAGGGGGGACAGGGAGTCTCTGGGGCCAACGTCCTGACTTTC.

CDR3: CASSMGSPVAGFYNEQFF. Here the CDR3 DNA reads TGTGCCAGTAGTATGGGGTCTCCCGTGGCGGGATTTTACAATGAGCAGTTCTTC. The J gene is TRBJ2-1, the V gene TRBV19, with a possible D match to TRBD2 (6 bases). Per the germline V gene, CDR1 is LNHDA and CDR2 is SQIVND (reference sequence). The ends were cut back, 3 bases at V and 4 bases at J, with 22 bases in the middle. This CDR3 has 18 residues.

This clonotype was seen only a few times. V gene TRBV24-1 combines with J gene TRBJ2-1, with D unclear. V lost 4 bases to trimming and J lost 5 bases, with 8 bases between them. The CDR3 is made up of 13 amino acids. Germline V gene sequence: CDR1 KGHDR, CDR2 SFDVKD. Here the CDR3 reads CATSERRNNEQFF. CDR3 sequence (DNA): TGTGCCACCAGTGAGAGACGGAACAATGAGCAGTTCTTC.

This clonotype was observed a handful of times. The chain employs TRBV6-1 and TRBJ2-1; D is tentatively TRBD1 or TRBD2 (5 bases each). The CDR3 length is 14 residues. Germline CDR1 is MNHNS and CDR2 is SASEGT. The ends were cut back, 2 bases at V and 7 bases at J, with 12 bases in the middle. The CDR3 nucleotides read TGTGCCAGCAGTGAATCGAGGGGTTGGAATGAGCAGTTCTTC. This gives the protein CASSESRGWNEQFF.

The gene calls are TRBV18 and TRBJ1-2; D gene unclear. The CDR3 loop spans 16 amino acids. Germline lookup yields CDR1 KGHSH and CDR2 LQKENI. Trimming removed 2 bases from V and 2 bases from J, with 15 bases in between. The CDR3 is CASSPGIGTMNYGYTF. The CDR3 nucleotides read TGTGCCAGCTCACCAGGAATAGGTACCATGAACTATGGCTACACCTTC.

This clonotype was observed a few times. This chain uses TRBV20-1 with TRBJ1-1; D perhaps matches TRBD1 (5 bases). V was cut by 7 bases and J by 4 bases, with 13 bases left in between. CDR1 and CDR2 from the germline V gene are DFQATT and SNEGSKA (reference sequence). The CDR3 is 12 amino acids. The CDR3: CSGSRGFTEAFF. In DNA form, the CDR3 reads TGCAGTGGGAGTCGGGGGTTCACTGAAGCTTTCTTT.

This clonotype showed up just a few times. The junction does not match germline at one end; this may be a read error. This chain uses TRBV29-1 with TRBJ2-2; 7 nucleotides match TRBD1. The CDR3 has 14 residues. From germline, CDR1 is SQVTM and CDR2 ANQGSEA. The CDR3 region has the DNA TGCAGCGTTGGGACAGGTGCGAACATCGGGGAGCTGTTTTTT. Translating it yields CSVGTGANIGELFF.

This clonotype was recorded at least ten times. The chain couples TRBV6-1 to TRBJ1-5; the match to TRBD1 covers 7 bases. The CDR3 consists of 15 residues. Germline V gene data show CDR1 as MNHNS and CDR2 as SASEGT. The trim removed 6 bases at V and 2 bases at J, leaving 7 bases unmatched. The CDR3 DNA sequence: TGTGCCAGCAGCGTTGGAGGGGGCCGCAATCAGCCCCAGCATTTT. This sequence encodes CASSVGGGRNQPQHF.

This clonotype was seen a handful of times. The chain is built from TRBV7-2 and TRBJ2-1; possibly TRBD1 for D (5 bases). This CDR3 contains 15 residues. The ends were cut back, 5 bases at V and 7 bases at J, with 18 bases in the middle. Germline-derived CDR1 and CDR2 are SGHTA and FQGNSA. CDR3 amino acids: CASSPTWNRGNEQFF. In DNA, the CDR3 is TGTGCCAGCAGCCCGACGTGGAATAGGGGAAATGAGCAGTTCTTC. The full variable domain, completed using reference TRBV7-2 and TRBJ2-1, is GAGVSQSPSNKVTEKGKDVELRCDPISGHTALYWYRQSLGQGLEFLIYFQGNSAPDKSGLPSDRFSAERTGGSVSTLTIQRTQQEDSAVYLCASSPTWNRGNEQFFGPGTRLTVL.

This clonotype was counted a few times. The genes are TRBV11-1 and TRBJ2-3; no clear D gene. V was clipped by 5 bases and J by 7 bases, with 19 bases between them. Germline CDR1 SGHAT, CDR2 FQDESV (reference sequence). The CDR3 is 15 residues long. DNA for the CDR3: TGTGCCAGCAGCCTGGAGCCGGGCCCCGGGCATACGCAGTATTTT. Amino acids: CASSLEPGPGHTQYF.

The chain uses TRBV11-3 and TRBJ2-1; TRBD1 aligns across 7 bases. V dropped 5 bases and J dropped 4; count of bases not matched to a gene: 8. CDR3 length equals 15 residues. Germline CDR1 is SGHNT and CDR2 is YENEEA. The CDR3 region is CASSRLGDSYNEQFF. The CDR3 DNA reads as TGTGCCAGCAGCCGCTTAGGGGACAGTTACAATGAGCAGTTCTTC. Based on the CDR3 plus reference TRBV11-3 and TRBJ2-1, the full variable domain is EAGVVQSPRYKIIEKKQPVAFWCNPISGHNTLYWYLQNLGQGPELLIRYENEEAVDDSQLPKDRFSAERLKGVDSTLKIQPAELGDSAVYLCASSRLGDSYNEQFFGPGTRLTVL.

The chain has TRBV10-3 and TRBJ2-1; no clear D gene. This CDR3 is built from 14 residues. Germline V lookup: CDR1 ENHRY, CDR2 SYGVKD. Trimming took off 0 bases at V and 6 bases at J, with 9 bases between the two ends. The CDR3 loop reads CAISESMETNEQFF. The CDR3 nucleotides are TGTGCCATCAGTGAGTCGATGGAAACCAATGAGCAGTTCTTC.

The chain employs TRBV6-6 and TRBJ2-2, with D tentatively TRBD1 or TRBD2 (5 bases each). Germline CDR1 MNHNY, CDR2 SVGAGI (reference sequence). The ends were cut back, 4 bases at V and 0 bases at J, with 12 bases in the middle. This CDR3 has 16 residues. In nucleotides, the CDR3 is TGTGCCAGCAGTTCTCCCGGGACCTCGAACACCGGGGAGCTGTTTTTT. It encodes CASSSPGTSNTGELFF.

To note about this clonotype: It may be a read error: a sequence one base away is much more abundant. The chain joins TRBV7-8 to TRBJ1-1, with 11 bases lining up with TRBD1. CDR1 SGHVS and CDR2 FQNEAQ come from the germline V gene. The CDR3 length is 16 residues. DNA of the CDR3: TGTGCCAGCAGCCTCCGGGACAGGGGGTCCAACACTGAAGCTGTCTTT. This sequence encodes CASSLRDRGSNTEAVF.

This clonotype was seen a few times. The chain links TRBV10-3 to TRBJ2-7; 11 nucleotides match TRBD2. Per germline, CDR1 ENHRY and CDR2 SYGVKD. CDR3 size: 15 residues. With V trimmed by 6 bases and J by 1 base, 5 bases remained unmatched. CDR3 bases: TGTGCCATCAGAAATACTAGCGGGGGTTCCTACGAGCAGTACTTC. It encodes CAIRNTSGGSYEQYF.

The table lists this clonotype with many counts. V usage is TRBV20-1 and J usage is TRBJ2-1; tentatively, D is TRBD1 (6 bases). Germline-derived CDR1 and CDR2 are DFQATT and SNEGSKA (reference sequence). This CDR3 contains 15 residues. The V end was cut by 5 bases, the J end by 0 bases, with 14 bases between. CDR3: CSAFRDTFSYNEQFF. The CDR3 DNA follows: TGCAGTGCTTTCCGGGACACCTTCTCCTACAATGAGCAGTTCTTC.

Ten or more counts support this clonotype. The chain is built from TRBV19 and TRBJ2-7; TRBD1 aligns across 10 bases. Unmatched junction bases numbered 8, after V lost 7 bases and J lost 5 bases. Germline CDR1 reads LNHDA; CDR2 reads SQIVND (reference sequence). This CDR3 has 14 residues. CDR3 DNA: TGTGCCAGTAAAAATTGGGACAGGGGAGACGAGCAGTACTTC. It codes for CASKNWDRGDEQYF.